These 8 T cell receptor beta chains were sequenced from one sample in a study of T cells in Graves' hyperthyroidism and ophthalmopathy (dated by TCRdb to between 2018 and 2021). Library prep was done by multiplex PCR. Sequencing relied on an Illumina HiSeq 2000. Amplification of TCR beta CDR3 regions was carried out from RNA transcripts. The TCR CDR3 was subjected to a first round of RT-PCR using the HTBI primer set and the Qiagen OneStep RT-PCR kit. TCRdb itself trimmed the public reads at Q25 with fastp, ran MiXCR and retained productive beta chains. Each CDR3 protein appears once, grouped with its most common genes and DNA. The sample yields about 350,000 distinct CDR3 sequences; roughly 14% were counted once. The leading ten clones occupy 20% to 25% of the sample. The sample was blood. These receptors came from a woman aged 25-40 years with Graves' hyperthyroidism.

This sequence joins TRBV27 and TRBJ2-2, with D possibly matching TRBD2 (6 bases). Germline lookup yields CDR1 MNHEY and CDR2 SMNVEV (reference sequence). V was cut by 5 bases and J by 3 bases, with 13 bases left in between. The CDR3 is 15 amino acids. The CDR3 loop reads CASSGRDSYTGELFF. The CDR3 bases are TGTGCCAGCAGTGGCAGGGACTCATACACCGGGGAGCTGTTTTTT.

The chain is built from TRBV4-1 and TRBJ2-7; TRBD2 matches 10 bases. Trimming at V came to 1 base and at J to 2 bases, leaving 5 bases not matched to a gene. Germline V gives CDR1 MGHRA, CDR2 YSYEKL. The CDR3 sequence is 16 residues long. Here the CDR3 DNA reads TGCGCCAGCAGCCAAGCTCTAGCGGGAGTAACCTACGAGCAGTACTTC. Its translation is CASSQALAGVTYEQYF.

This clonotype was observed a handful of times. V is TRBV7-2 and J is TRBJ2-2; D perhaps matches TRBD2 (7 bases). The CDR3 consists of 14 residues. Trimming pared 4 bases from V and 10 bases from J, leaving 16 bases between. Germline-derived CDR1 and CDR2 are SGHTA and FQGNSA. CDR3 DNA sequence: TGTGCCAGCAGCTCAGCGATGGGGGGGCAGGAGCTGTTTTTT. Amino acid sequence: CASSSAMGGQELFF.

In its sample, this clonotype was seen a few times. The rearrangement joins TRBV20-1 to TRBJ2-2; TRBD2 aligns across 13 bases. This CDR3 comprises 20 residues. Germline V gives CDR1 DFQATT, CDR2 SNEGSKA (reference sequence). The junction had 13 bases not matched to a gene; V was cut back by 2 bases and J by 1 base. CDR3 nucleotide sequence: TGCAGTGCTAGACATATACCGGGACTAGCGGGATACCTGAACACCGGGGAGCTGTTTTTT. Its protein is CSARHIPGLAGYLNTGELFF.

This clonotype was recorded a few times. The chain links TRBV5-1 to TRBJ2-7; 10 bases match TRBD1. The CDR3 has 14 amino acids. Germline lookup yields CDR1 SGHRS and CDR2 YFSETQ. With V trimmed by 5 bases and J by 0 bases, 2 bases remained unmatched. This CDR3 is CASSGDRGSYEQYF. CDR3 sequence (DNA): TGCGCCAGCAGTGGGGACAGGGGCTCCTACGAGCAGTACTTC.

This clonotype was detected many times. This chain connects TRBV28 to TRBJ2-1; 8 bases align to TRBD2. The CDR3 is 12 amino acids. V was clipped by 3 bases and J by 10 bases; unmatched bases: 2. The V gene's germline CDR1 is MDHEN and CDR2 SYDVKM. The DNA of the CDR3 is TGTGCCAGCAGTTTCATAGCGGGAGAGCAGTTCTTC. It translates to CASSFIAGEQFF.

CDR3 sequence (DNA): TGTGCCAGCAGTGGAAGTAGGGAAATATATGGCTACACCTTC. It yields the protein CASSGSREIYGYTF. The J gene is TRBJ1-2, the V gene TRBV6-2 or TRBV6-3; no reliable D call. This CDR3 has 14 amino acids. CDR1 MNHEY and CDR2 SVGEGT come from the germline V gene. Trimming pared 5 bases from V and 5 bases from J, leaving 15 bases between.

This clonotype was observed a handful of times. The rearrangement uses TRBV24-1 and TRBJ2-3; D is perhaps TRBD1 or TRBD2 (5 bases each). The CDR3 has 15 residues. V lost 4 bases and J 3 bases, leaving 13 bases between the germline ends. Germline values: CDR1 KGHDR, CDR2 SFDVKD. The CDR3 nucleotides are TGTGCCACCAGTGAGGGGGTAGATTGGACAGATACGCAGTATTTT. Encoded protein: CATSEGVDWTDTQYF.